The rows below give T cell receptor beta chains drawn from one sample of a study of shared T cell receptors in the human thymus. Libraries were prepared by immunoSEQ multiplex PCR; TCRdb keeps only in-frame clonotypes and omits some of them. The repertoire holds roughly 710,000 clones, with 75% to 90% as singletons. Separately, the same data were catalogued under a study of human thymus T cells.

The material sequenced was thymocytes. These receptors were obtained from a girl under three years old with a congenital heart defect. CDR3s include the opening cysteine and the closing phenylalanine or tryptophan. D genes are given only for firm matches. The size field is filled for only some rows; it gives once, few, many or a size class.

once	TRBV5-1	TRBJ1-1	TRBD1	CASSLVDRVRRDTEAFF	TGCGCCAGCAGCTTGGTAGACAGGGTTCGACGGGACACTGAAGCTTTCTTT
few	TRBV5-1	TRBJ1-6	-	CASSLAGTTESSYNSPLHF	TGCGCCAGCAGCTTGGCCGGTACGACAGAAAGCTCCTATAATTCACCCCTCCACTTT
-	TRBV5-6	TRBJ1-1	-	CASSLAEGGVNTEAFF	TGTGCCAGCAGCTTGGCCGAGGGGGGGGTGAACACTGAAGCTTTCTTT
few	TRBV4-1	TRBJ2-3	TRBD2	CASSQDLLAGADTQYF	TGCGCCAGCAGCCAAGATCTACTAGCGGGGGCAGATACGCAGTATTTT
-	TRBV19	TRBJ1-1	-	CASSLRIMRNTEAFF	TGTGCCAGTAGTTTGAGGATTATGAGGAACACTGAAGCTTTCTTT
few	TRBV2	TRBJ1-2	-	CASSDRAANYGYTF	TGTGCCAGCAGTGACCGCGCCGCCAACTATGGCTACACCTTC
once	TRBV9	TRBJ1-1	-	CASSVDPGMNTEAFF	TGTGCCAGCAGCGTAGACCCAGGTATGAACACTGAAGCTTTCTTT
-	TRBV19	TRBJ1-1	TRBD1	CASSKGTGGHTEAFF	TGTGCCAGTAGTAAGGGGACAGGGGGCCACACTGAAGCTTTCTTT
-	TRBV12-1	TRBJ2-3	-	CASSRGRSTDTQYF	TGTGCCAGCAGCAGGGGGAGAAGCACAGATACGCAGTATTTT
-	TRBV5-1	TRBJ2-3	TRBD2	CASRAGGTDTQYF	TGCGCCAGCAGGGCGGGGGGTACAGATACGCAGTATTTT
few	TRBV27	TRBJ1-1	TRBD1	CASRSSTTQGPSASEAFF	TGTGCCAGCAGATCTAGTACTACACAGGGGCCCTCCGCCTCCGAAGCTTTCTTT
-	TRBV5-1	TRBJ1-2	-	CASSLPTQENNYGYTF	TGCGCCAGCAGTCTTCCTACCCAAGAAAATAACTATGGCTACACCTTC
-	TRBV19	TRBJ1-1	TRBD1	CASRHAQRDRGRGGGAFF	TGTGCCAGTAGACACGCCCAACGGGACAGGGGGCGAGGTGGAGGAGCTTTCTTT
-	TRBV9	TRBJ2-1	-	CASSPSGGGGLNEQFF	TGTGCCAGCAGCCCCTCCGGCGGAGGGGGCCTCAATGAGCAGTTCTTC
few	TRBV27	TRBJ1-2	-	CASSLSPGYGYTF	TGTGCCAGCAGTTTATCACCAGGGTATGGCTACACCTTC
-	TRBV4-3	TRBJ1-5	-	CASSQESWQGDQPQHF	TGCGCCAGCAGCCAAGAGTCATGGCAGGGCGATCAGCCCCAGCATTTT
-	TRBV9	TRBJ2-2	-	CASSVCSTGELFF	TGTGCCAGCAGCGTATGCAGCACCGGGGAGCTGTTTTTT
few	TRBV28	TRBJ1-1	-	CASSLILDTEAFF	TGTGCCAGCAGTTTAATTCTCGACACTGAAGCTTTCTTT
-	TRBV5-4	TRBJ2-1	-	CASSPDRVRGAGHNEQFF	TGTGCCAGCAGCCCGGATCGGGTGCGGGGCGCGGGACACAATGAGCAGTTCTTC
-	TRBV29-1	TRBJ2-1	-	CSVYSKRSYNEQFF	TGCAGCGTTTATAGCAAACGCTCCTACAATGAGCAGTTCTTC
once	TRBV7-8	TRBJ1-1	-	CASSLLMGYSGNTEAFF	TGTGCCAGCAGCTTATTAATGGGGTACAGCGGGAACACTGAAGCTTTCTTT
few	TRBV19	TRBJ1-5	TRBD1	CASGSTDRDRYHRPSNQPQHF	TGTGCCAGTGGGTCGACTGACCGGGACAGATACCATCGTCCTAGCAATCAGCCCCAGCATTTT
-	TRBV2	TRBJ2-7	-	CASRTPGYTYEQYF	TGTGCCAGCAGGACACCGGGATACACCTACGAGCAGTACTTC
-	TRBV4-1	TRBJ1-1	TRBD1	CASSTRQGGTNTEAFF	TGCGCCAGCAGCACCCGACAGGGGGGGACGAACACTGAAGCTTTCTTT
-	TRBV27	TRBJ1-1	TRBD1	CASSLSRTGGPTEAFF	TGTGCCAGCAGTTTATCGCGGACAGGGGGACCCACTGAAGCTTTCTTT
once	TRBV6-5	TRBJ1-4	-	CASSRTRTNEKLFF	TGTGCCAGCAGTAGGACAAGGACTAATGAAAAACTGTTTTTT
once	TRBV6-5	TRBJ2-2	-	CASSYSSRGHTGELFF	TGTGCCAGCAGTTACTCGTCCCGAGGGCACACCGGGGAGCTGTTTTTT
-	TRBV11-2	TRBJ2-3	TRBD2	CASSLESGTTLTRTDTQYF	TGTGCCAGCAGCTTAGAGTCCGGGACTACCCTTACGCGCACAGATACGCAGTATTTT
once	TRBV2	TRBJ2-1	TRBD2	CASSTLTSGASSSYNEQFF	TGTGCCAGCAGCACCCTTACTAGCGGGGCCTCAAGCTCCTACAATGAGCAGTTCTTC
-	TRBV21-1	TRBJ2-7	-	CASSSWTEGSPYEQYF	TGTGCCAGCAGCTCCTGGACGGAGGGGTCTCCCTACGAGCAGTACTTC
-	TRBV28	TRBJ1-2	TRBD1	CASSTDRGLFRSYGYTF	TGTGCCAGCAGTACGGACAGGGGGCTTTTTCGAAGCTATGGCTACACCTTC
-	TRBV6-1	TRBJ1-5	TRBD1	CASSRGARGDQPQHF	TGTGCCAGCAGTAGAGGAGCCAGGGGGGATCAGCCCCAGCATTTT
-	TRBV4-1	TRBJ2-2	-	CASSQVGRANTGELFF	TGCGCCAGCAGCCAAGTTGGCAGGGCGAACACCGGGGAGCTGTTTTTT
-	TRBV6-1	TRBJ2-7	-	CASSESPDPPGGSYEQYF	TGTGCCAGCAGTGAATCCCCCGACCCACCCGGAGGCTCCTACGAGCAGTACTTC
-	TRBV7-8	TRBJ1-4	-	CASSLLPTNEKLFF	TGTGCCAGCAGCTTACTTCCAACTAATGAAAAACTGTTTTTT
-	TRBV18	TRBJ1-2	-	CASSPRDSYGYTF	TGTGCCAGCTCACCGAGAGACAGCTATGGCTACACCTTC
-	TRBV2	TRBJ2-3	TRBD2	CASSEARGDISTDTQYF	TGTGCCAGCAGTGAAGCGCGGGGGGACATTAGCACAGATACGCAGTATTTT
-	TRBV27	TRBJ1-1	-	CASSITGHMNTEAFF	TGTGCCAGCAGTATCACGGGACATATGAACACTGAAGCTTTCTTT
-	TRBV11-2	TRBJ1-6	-	CASSSARGLNSPLHF	TGTGCCAGCAGCTCAGCCCGCGGGCTTAATTCACCCCTCCACTTT
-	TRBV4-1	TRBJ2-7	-	CASSHVQDNPRYEQYF	TGCGCCAGCAGCCACGTACAGGACAACCCTAGGTACGAGCAGTACTTC
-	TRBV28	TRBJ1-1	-	CASSLKGLPGVNTEAFF	TGTGCCAGCAGTTTGAAAGGACTACCGGGGGTGAACACTGAAGCTTTCTTT
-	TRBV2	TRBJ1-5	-	CASSSLGTYSNQPQHF	TGTGCCAGCAGTTCCCTTGGGACATATAGCAATCAGCCCCAGCATTTT
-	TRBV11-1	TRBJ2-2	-	CASSLVRARAGELFF	TGTGCCAGCAGCTTAGTTCGAGCGAGGGCCGGGGAGCTGTTTTTT
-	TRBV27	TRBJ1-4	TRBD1	CASTDRAPNEKLFF	TGTGCCAGCACCGACAGGGCCCCTAATGAAAAACTGTTTTTT
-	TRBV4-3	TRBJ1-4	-	CASSPLGGLEPNEKLFF	TGCGCCAGCAGCCCCTTAGGGGGTCTGGAACCAAATGAAAAACTGTTTTTT
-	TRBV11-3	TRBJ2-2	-	CASSSGTGANTGELFF	TGTGCCAGCAGCAGCGGGACAGGCGCGAACACCGGGGAGCTGTTTTTT
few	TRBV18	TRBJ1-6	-	CASSPRAASPLHF	TGTGCCAGCTCACCGAGGGCAGCGTCACCCCTCCACTTT
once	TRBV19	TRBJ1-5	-	CASSIKWGDYSNQPQHF	TGTGCCAGTAGTATAAAGTGGGGAGACTATAGCAATCAGCCCCAGCATTTT
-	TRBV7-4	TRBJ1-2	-	CASSPQEPQGPRNYGYTF	TGTGCCAGCAGCCCTCAAGAGCCCCAGGGGCCCAGGAACTATGGCTACACCTTC
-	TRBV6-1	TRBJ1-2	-	CASSERGRPGYTF	TGTGCCAGCAGTGAACGGGGGAGACCTGGCTACACCTTC
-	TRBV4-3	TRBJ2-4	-	CASSQQTDDLTKNIQYF	TGCGCCAGCAGCCAACAGACAGACGACTTAACCAAAAACATTCAGTACTTC
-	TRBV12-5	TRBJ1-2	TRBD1	CASGLILRPGQLNYGYTF	TGTGCTAGTGGTTTGATCCTAAGACCGGGACAGTTAAACTATGGCTACACCTTC